Presented here are 12 T cell receptor beta chains from one specimen sequenced in a study of T cells after somatic rescue of genetic block. Method: immunoSEQ multiplex PCR; TCRdb's copy keeps in-frame clones and lacks some. This table holds tens of thousands of clones, about 96% found once. The sequencing sample was made of peripheral blood mononuclear cells (PBMCs). These receptors were collected from a child less than two years old.

The chain links TRBV4-2 to TRBJ1-2; TRBD1 aligns across 8 bases. Germline CDR1 reads LGHNA; CDR2 reads YNFKEQ. The CDR3 totals 15 residues. V lost 3 bases, J lost 5 bases, and 8 bases stayed unmatched. The CDR3 nucleotides are TGTGCCAGCAGCCAGGGCAGGGGGCACGGATATGGCTACACCTTC. Its translation: CASSQGRGHGYGYTF.

The J gene is TRBJ2-1, the V gene TRBV12-2; the DNA was not used to check the table's D call, TRBD2. TRBV12-2 is marked as a pseudogene. The CDR3 has 15 residues. CDR3 sequence (DNA): TGTGCAAGTCGCATTAATTCTTCCTTTTACAATGAGCAGTTCTTC. Its translation is CASRINSSFYNEQFF.

This clone was counted a single time. V usage is TRBV18 and J usage is TRBJ2-3; 13 bases map to TRBD2. CDR3 length equals 16 residues. Trimming at V came to 3 bases and at J to 2 bases, leaving 2 bases not matched to a gene. Germline V gene lookup returns CDR1 KGHSH and CDR2 LQKENI. DNA of the CDR3: TGTGCCAGCTCACCGGGACTAGCGGGAACCACAGATACGCAGTATTTT. The encoded protein is CASSPGLAGTTDTQYF.

V and J are TRBV6-1 and TRBJ2-7; perhaps TRBD1 as D (6 bases). Trimming removed 0 bases at V and 6 bases at J, with 12 bases between. The CDR3 contains 14 residues. Germline V gene data show CDR1 as MNHNS and CDR2 as SASEGT. The CDR3, as DNA: TGTGCCAGCAGTGAAGCGGGTACAGGGACCGAGCAGTACTTC. Translated: CASSEAGTGTEQYF.

This clone appeared a single time. The rearrangement uses TRBV6-6 and TRBJ2-7; 7 bases map to TRBD1. The germline CDR1 and CDR2 sequences are MNHNY and SVGAGI (reference sequence). The CDR3 totals 14 residues. V gave up 5 bases and J gave up 4 bases; unmatched junction bases: 8. CDR3 DNA sequence: TGTGCCAGCAGTCAAAGGGACAGTGCGTACGAGCAGTACTTC. This encodes CASSQRDSAYEQYF.

This clone was detected once. The genes are TRBV7-8 and TRBJ1-1; 9 bases are a match to TRBD1. The CDR3 spans 16 residues. V trimming: 1 base; J trimming: 3 bases; junction bases outside the gene matches: 6. Germline lookup yields CDR1 SGHVS and CDR2 FQNEAQ. The CDR3 sequence: CASSLVLGQGDTEAFF. The CDR3 nucleotides are TGTGCCAGCAGCTTAGTTTTGGGACAGGGAGACACTGAAGCTTTCTTT.

This clone has just one count. CDR3 DNA: TGTGCCAGCAGCCGGGACAATAATGAAAAACTGTTTTTT. It codes for CASSRDNNEKLFF. This chain joins TRBV7-9 and TRBJ1-4; D is perhaps TRBD1 (6 bases). Germline CDR1 is SEHNR and CDR2 is FQNEAQ (reference sequence). The V and J ends lost 5 bases and 4 bases respectively, with 8 bases between them. The CDR3 has 13 residues.

As for this clone: Other DNA sequences in the sample encode the same CDR3. CDR3 nucleotide sequence: TGTGCCAGCAGCGTAGCCTCCTCTGGGGCCAACGTCCTGACTTTC. This sequence encodes CASSVASSGANVLTF. This chain uses TRBV9 with TRBJ2-6; D is ambiguous. V was shortened by 0 bases and J by 0 bases, with 4 bases between the two germline ends. CDR1 is SGDLS, CDR2 YYNGEE, per germline. This CDR3 region has 15 residues.

The rearrangement links TRBV6-5 to TRBJ2-5; D perhaps matches TRBD1 (5 bases). Germline CDR1 MNHEY, CDR2 SVGAGI. CDR3 length: 15 residues. V lost 4 bases and J lost 0, with 12 bases in between. CDR3 residues: CASSSIRGYQETQYF. The CDR3 DNA reads TGTGCCAGCAGTTCAATTAGGGGATACCAAGAGACCCAGTACTTC.

The V and J genes are TRBV10-3 and TRBJ1-4, with 9 positions matching TRBD1. Germline lookup yields CDR1 ENHRY and CDR2 SYGVKD. The CDR3 consists of 13 residues. The ends lost 6 bases at V and 5 bases at J; junction bases unmatched: 1. The CDR3 loop is CAIRGTGNEKLFF. The CDR3 DNA follows: TGTGCCATCAGAGGGACAGGGAATGAAAAACTGTTTTTT.

The chain joins TRBV2 to TRBJ1-6; D perhaps matches TRBD1 (6 bases). Looked up from germline, CDR1 is SNHLY and CDR2 is FYNNEI. This CDR3 has 14 amino acids. V was trimmed by 6 bases and J by 2 bases, leaving 8 bases between them. Written as DNA, the CDR3 is TGTGCCAGCAGCGGGGGCGCCTATAATTCACCCCTCCACTTT. Its translation is CASSGGAYNSPLHF.

J is TRBJ1-1 and V is TRBV6-1, with D unresolved. Per germline, CDR1 MNHNS and CDR2 SASEGT. V was pared by 6 bases and J by 0 bases, with 14 bases between. This CDR3 spans 15 amino acids. This chain's CDR3 is CASSRSGLMNTEAFF. The CDR3 bases are TGTGCCAGCAGCAGATCTGGACTTATGAACACTGAAGCTTTCTTT.